This T cell receptor beta chain was sequenced during a study of blood T cell repertoires in COVID-19. The protocol was immunoSEQ multiplex PCR, while the TCRdb copy is restricted to in-frame clones and leaves out a portion. The profile shows 200,000 to 300,000 clones, approximately 91% of them singletons. Germline CDR1 reads MRHNA; CDR2 reads SNTAGT. The CDR3 sequence is 16 residues long. V shed 3 bases and J 4 bases; nucleotides not matched to a gene: 8. Sequencing input: peripheral blood. The chain employs TRBV6-4 and TRBJ1-5, with 8 positions matching TRBD1. This clonotype was obtained from a man aged 25-45 years with COVID-19, enrolled during active disease. In DNA, the CDR3 is TGTGCCAGCAGTGATGCGGACAGGGTAATGAATCAGCCCCAGCATTTT. Translated: CASSDADRVMNQPQHF.